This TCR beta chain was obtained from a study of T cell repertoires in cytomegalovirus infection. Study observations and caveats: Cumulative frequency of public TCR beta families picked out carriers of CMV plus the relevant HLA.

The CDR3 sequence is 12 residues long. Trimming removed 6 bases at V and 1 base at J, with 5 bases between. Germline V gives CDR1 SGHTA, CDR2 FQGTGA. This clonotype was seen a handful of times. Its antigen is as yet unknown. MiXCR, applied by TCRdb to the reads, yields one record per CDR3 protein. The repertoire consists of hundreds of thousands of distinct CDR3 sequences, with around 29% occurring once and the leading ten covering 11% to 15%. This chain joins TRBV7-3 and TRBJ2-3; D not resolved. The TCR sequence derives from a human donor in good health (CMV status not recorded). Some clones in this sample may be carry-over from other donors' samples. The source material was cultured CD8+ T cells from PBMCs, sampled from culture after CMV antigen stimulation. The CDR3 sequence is CASRDGTDTQYF. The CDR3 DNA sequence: TGTGCCAGCAGAGACGGCACAGATACGCAGTATTTT. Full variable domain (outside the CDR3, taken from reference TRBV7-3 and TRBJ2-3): GAGVSQTPSNKVTEKGKYVELRCDPISGHTALYWYRQSLGQGPEFLIYFQGTGAADDSGLPNDRFFAVRPEGSVSTLKIQRTERGDSAVYLCASRDGTDTQYFGPGTRLTVL.